Below are 4 T cell receptor beta chains sequenced from a single sample in a study of beta chain features in type 1 diabetes. Study-wide findings and caveats: In every one of the four CD4+ subsets, TCRB CDR3s were moderately but significantly shorter in Type 1 diabetes patients.

The antigens of these receptors remain unknown. As every portion of the isolated RNA was reverse transcribed, the sequencing read expressed TCRB transcripts. The method was immunoSEQ multiplex PCR; TCRdb's version includes in-frame clones alone and lacks a portion of them. Of approximately 150,000 clones in the sample, about an eighth were seen once. Sequencing was done on a sample of central memory CD4+ T cells from blood. These receptors originate from a man younger than 30 with type 1 diabetes.

The CDR3 is CASSPRTEQETQYF. CDR3 nucleotides: TGTGCCAGCAGCCCACGGACGGAACAAGAGACCCAGTACTTC. The genes are TRBV11-1 and TRBJ2-5, with D uncertain. From germline, CDR1 is SGHAT and CDR2 FQDESV (reference sequence). V lost 5 bases to trimming and J lost 2 bases, with 12 bases between them. The length of the CDR3 is 14 residues.

This clone was counted between two and nine times. J is TRBJ2-3 and V is TRBV29-1; 15 bases line up with TRBD2. The CDR3 contains 18 residues. Per germline, CDR1 SQVTM and CDR2 ANQGSEA. DNA for the CDR3: TGCAGGCCCGTTCCGGGACTAGCGGGGGGCATCGGCACAGATACGCAGTATTTT. It translates to CRPVPGLAGGIGTDTQYF.

This clone turned up a few times. The chain links TRBV5-4 to TRBJ1-1; D uncertain. This CDR3 is built from 13 residues. The V end lost 1 base, the J end lost 0 bases, and 4 bases lay between the germline ends. Germline V gives CDR1 SGHNT, CDR2 YYREEE (reference sequence). Here the CDR3 reads CASSLYVNTEAFF. As DNA, the CDR3 is TGTGCCAGCAGCTTGTATGTGAACACTGAAGCTTTCTTT.

The table lists this clone with a few counts. Other DNA sequences in this sample translate to the same CDR3. In DNA, the CDR3 is TGTGCCAGCTCACCACCCGGGAGCTCCTACAATGAGCAGTTCTTC. Protein sequence: CASSPPGSSYNEQFF. The chain couples TRBV18 to TRBJ2-1, with D possibly being TRBD2 (6 bases). Trimming left V 0 bases short and J 0 bases short, with 6 bases between. In germline, CDR1 is KGHSH, CDR2 LQKENI. The CDR3 covers 15 residues.